Sequencing of this TCR beta chain was carried out in a study of radiotherapy plus CTLA-4 blockade in lung cancer. Across the study: The study recorded objective responses in roughly a sixth of patients and disease control in approximately 29%. The study, taken as a whole, reports: Response, reportedly, was best predicted by interferon-beta along with early blood T cell clone dynamics. Some TCR clones had been derived from tumors. These clones expanded in peripheral blood after radiotherapy plus ipilimumab.

TCRdb keeps only in-frame clones here, not all; method: immunoSEQ multiplex PCR. The sample shows approximately 34,000 clones, roughly 70% of them seen only once. This CDR3 spans 19 amino acids. V shed 0 bases and J 2 bases; nucleotides not matched to a gene: 13. Germline V lookup: CDR1 ENHRY, CDR2 SYGVKD. Concerning this clone itself: Antigen unknown.

This chain links TRBV10-3 with TRBJ1-5; TRBD1 matches 7 bases. This TCR derives from a human donor with non-small cell lung cancer who had stable disease on radiotherapy plus ipilimumab. This specimen consisted of peripheral blood, obtained from a patient treated with radiotherapy plus ipilimumab. This CDR3 is CAISESLHTGEFGNQPQHF. The CDR3 DNA reads as TGTGCCATCAGTGAGTCACTTCATACAGGGGAGTTTGGCAATCAGCCCCAGCATTTT.